This T cell receptor (beta chain) was sequenced in a study of shared clonotypes between healthy human individuals (dated by TCRdb to 2020 to 2021). Some background on the complete study: The cohort included three men and two women between 18 and 49 years of age. For each donor, CD4 naive and CD4 memory were each given three plates, CD8 naive was given two plates, and CD8 memory was given one plate. Blood TCR repertoires of roughly five healthy adults were deeply sequenced to estimate repertoire size and the extent of clonotype sharing between individuals. Different laboratories and diverse techniques were used to prepare libraries and sequence TCR repertoires, to increase sequencing depth and limit assay-specific biases. Between about 0.8 and 8.9 billion PBMCs per donor were obtained by leukapheresis.

From the cysteine through the phenylalanine, the CDR3 covers 15 amino acids. Left in the record is the CDR3 DNA by itself, 45 bases read in frame from the first base. V is trimmed back by 3 bases and J by 1 base, and the junction contains 3 bases that no gene match accounts for. CDR1 and CDR2 are read off the germline V gene (reference sequence) as SGHKS and YYEKEE. This clone was detected once. No cognate antigen has been identified for it. No qualities accompany the bases; no much larger clone lies one base away. Using the deep immunoSEQ assay, TCR CDR3 regions were amplified from genomic DNA by multiplex PCR. Extracted genomic DNA from each cell subset was spread evenly across all wells of several immunoSEQ 96-well plates, with each plate serving as a replicate. For sorted subsets, each replicate PCR was loaded with approximately 200 ng genomic DNA, equivalent to 30,000 or so T cell genomes. The purified libraries were quantified using a Qubit 3.0 fluorometer, sized with a Bioanalyzer 2100, and then quantified again using the KAPA Library Quantification kit. Every immunoSEQ 96-well plate was sequenced on a separate single-read 150-cycle Illumina NextSeq 550 flow cell. The source study handled its data this way. Because only junctional sequences without quality scores were contained in the immunoSEQ output, filtering matching that applied to full-length reads could not be performed. To assign V/J genes and CDR3, sequences were annotated against IMGT germline references using PyIR, a Python wrapper for IgBLAST v1.9. Reads were filtered out if the reads had weak V/J assignments (E-value above 1e-6), no CDR3, stop codons, out-of-frame junctions, or ambiguous translated residues. V3J clonotypes were defined as sequences sharing the same inferred V gene, J gene, and CDR3 amino acid sequence. The percentage overlap between two repertoires was calculated by dividing the number of shared unique clonotypes by the size of the smaller repertoire. Three approaches were used to assess repertoire richness: RTK rarefaction, the Chao1 estimator, and Recon v2.1 estimates of unobserved clonotypes. Generation probabilities were computed with OLGA for all TCRbeta clonotypes obtained by the gDNA method from several donors. Imported from immuneACCESS, the table was reduced by TCRdb to in-frame sequences with V and J called. These copies leave out some clones; in studies compared against another copy, an unresolved V gene accounts for under half, and the cause of the remainder is not known. That table supplies the V and J calls and clone size; D and trimming were determined from the DNA. In this sample the table shows about 2.2 million clones, over 85% of which occur a single time. The top ten hold around 1.8% of the sample.

CD8 naive samples consisted of CD45RO-negative cells that were positively selected for CCR7, yielding a CD45RA+CCR7+ population without TemRA cells. Donors were healthy HIV-negative adults with no recently reported acute infections or vaccinations. Only Caucasian adults living in Nashville, Tennessee, USA were represented among the donors. After blood collection by leukapheresis, PBMCs were isolated using Ficoll-Histopaque density gradient centrifugation and then cryopreserved in the vapor phase of liquid nitrogen. Purity and quantity of every magnetically sorted T cell population were checked by analytical flow cytometry. Genomic DNA was isolated from every sorted fraction and measured by UV absorbance on a Nanodrop 2000c. Study-level results and caveats: Across a few donors, around 5.4% of naive CD4, 3% to 3.5% of naive CD8, around 2.1% of memory CD4, and over 0.35% of memory CD8 clonotypes were shared. Naive subsets generally had larger estimated clonotype richness than memory subsets did. Because the study included a small number of donors, the genetic and exposure-history diversity represented was limited. Pairwise subsampling indicated that sequencing depth was expected to affect the degree of clonotype sharing among donors. Only blood was sampled, and tissue TCR repertoires likely differ from those in blood. Incomplete sequencing was indicated by rarefaction of sorted-subset datasets, despite the large sequencing depth. Compared with non-shared clonotypes, clonotypes shared by all four sorted-subset donors had higher generation probabilities.

Sequencing input: naive CD8+ T cells from PBMCs. In light of the paper, this sample's cell subset or site label describes: CD45RA+CCR7+. The sequence joins TRBV5-5 to TRBJ2-2, with TRBD2 identical over 7 junction bases. The source of this sequence is a man aged 18 to 30 in good health. Some clones in this sample may be carry-over from other donors' samples. The CDR3 protein sequence reads: CASSSREKNTGELFF. The DNA sequence is given as TGTGCCAGCAGCTCGCGGGAGAAGAACACCGGGGAGCTGTTTTTT.